The 30 T cell receptor beta chains presented below share a single source sample, sequenced in a study of PD-L1 blockade in urothelial cancer. Clones were read by immunoSEQ multiplex PCR, and TCRdb kept only the in-frame ones, dropping some. The profile shows 45,000 to 60,000 clones, roughly 87% of them singletons. Time point: pretreatment peripheral blood. The specimen was PBMCs, collected around atezolizumab (anti-PD-L1) treatment. These receptor sequences come from a man aged 70-80 years with urothelial cancer.

The CDR3 region has the DNA TGTGCCAGCAGCCGTGGACTAGGCGGCTACGAGCAGTACTTC. This gives the protein CASSRGLGGYEQYF. V gene TRBV6-5 combines with J gene TRBJ2-7; 7 bases are shared with TRBD2. Trimming cost V 6 bases and J 3 bases; bases outside gene matches: 8. The V gene's germline CDR1 is MNHEY and CDR2 SVGAGI. The CDR3 runs 14 residues.

In its sample, this clone was seen once. V and J are TRBV5-1 and TRBJ2-2; D not resolved. From germline, CDR1 is SGHRS and CDR2 YFSETQ. V gave up 4 bases and J gave up 6 bases, with 10 bases separating them. CDR3 size: 13 residues. CDR3 loop: CASSKEGAGELFF. The CDR3 DNA is TGCGCCAGCAGCAAGGAAGGAGCCGGGGAGCTGTTTTTT.

The rearrangement uses TRBV6-5 and TRBJ2-2, with D perhaps TRBD2 (5 bases). V lost 6 bases to trimming and J lost 2 bases, with 10 bases between them. Germline loops: CDR1 MNHEY, CDR2 SVGAGI. CDR3 size: 14 residues. CDR3 sequence: CASRDSYNTGELFF. The CDR3 region has the DNA TGTGCCAGCAGGGACTCATACAACACCGGGGAGCTGTTTTTT.

V gene TRBV30 combines with J gene TRBJ2-1; 9 nucleotides match TRBD1. The CDR3 is made up of 15 amino acids. Germline trimming cut 2 bases from V and 0 bases from J; bases unmatched to any gene: 2. CDR1 is GTSNPN and CDR2 is SVGIG in the germline V gene (reference sequence). CDR3 DNA sequence: TGTGCCTGGAGTACACAGGGGGCCTCCTACAATGAGCAGTTCTTC. It yields the protein CAWSTQGASYNEQFF.

The J gene is TRBJ2-7, the V gene TRBV4-1; 7 bases agree with TRBD1. This CDR3 comprises 14 residues. Trimming cost V 1 base and J 1 base; bases outside gene matches: 1. Germline CDR1 MGHRA, CDR2 YSYEKL. This CDR3 reads CASSQGQGSYEQYF. Here the CDR3 DNA reads TGCGCCAGCAGCCAAGGACAGGGTTCCTACGAGCAGTACTTC.

J is TRBJ2-1 and V is TRBV7-7; 7 bases fit TRBD2. The CDR3 runs 13 residues. After removal of 5 bases from V and 6 bases from J, the junction contained 4 bases not matched to a gene. Germline V gene data show CDR1 as SSHAT and CDR2 as FNYEAQ (reference sequence). As DNA, the CDR3 is TGTGCCAGCAGCCAGCGGGACTTCAATGAGCAGTTCTTC. Translating it yields CASSQRDFNEQFF.

This clone occurred a few times. In nucleotides, the CDR3 is TGTGCCAGCAGTTATGGGGGACAGGATATCACCGGGGAGCTGTTTTTT. Translated, it gives CASSYGGQDITGELFF. The V call is TRBV6-6, the J call TRBJ2-2, with 8 bases that match TRBD1. J gave up 4 bases and V 3 bases, and 7 bases lay outside the gene matches. Germline CDR1 is MNHNY and CDR2 is SVGAGI (reference sequence). The CDR3 covers 16 residues.

This chain joins TRBV21-1 and TRBJ1-2; the table names TRBD1, a call not compared with the DNA. TRBV21-1 is a pseudogene locus. There are 17 residues in the CDR3. CDR3 sequence: CASSPSAGGDLPHGYTF. Written as DNA, the CDR3 is TGTGCCAGCAGCCCGTCGGCAGGGGGCGATCTACCGCACGGCTACACCTTC.

The J gene is TRBJ2-5, the V gene TRBV5-1; TRBD1 matches at 9 bases. CDR1 and CDR2 from the germline V gene are SGHRS and YFSETQ. The CDR3 has 14 residues. J was trimmed by 1 base and V by 4 bases; bases with no gene match: 2. CDR3 sequence reads: CASSVTGGQETQYF. The DNA of the CDR3 is TGCGCCAGCAGCGTGACAGGGGGCCAAGAGACCCAGTACTTC.

This chain uses TRBV27 with TRBJ1-3; perhaps TRBD1 as D (5 bases). From germline, CDR1 is MNHEY and CDR2 SMNVEV (reference sequence). The CDR3 loop spans 16 amino acids. With 6 bases removed from V and 0 bases from J, the gap between germline ends came to 15 bases. The CDR3 spells CASSRQSGDSGNTIYF. In DNA, the CDR3 is TGTGCCAGCAGCCGTCAATCGGGGGACTCTGGAAACACCATATATTTT.

This CDR3 reads CASRSSGDEQYF. In DNA, the CDR3 is TGTGCCAGCAGAAGTAGCGGGGACGAGCAGTACTTC. The chain uses TRBV28 and TRBJ2-7; 8 bases match TRBD2. Trimming cost V 6 bases and J 5 bases; bases outside gene matches: 3. CDR3 length: 12 residues. Looked up from germline, CDR1 is MDHEN and CDR2 is SYDVKM.

This chain connects TRBV18 to TRBJ2-7; no clear D. V lost 3 bases, J lost 1 base, and 13 bases lay in between. Germline V lookup: CDR1 KGHSH, CDR2 LQKENI. The CDR3 extends over 15 amino acids. CDR3 sequence (DNA): TGTGCCAGCTCACCCTCCGCGAGGTCGTCCTACGAGCAGTACTTC. It is translated as CASSPSARSSYEQYF.

The chain is built from TRBV5-4 and TRBJ2-7, with 10 nucleotides matching TRBD1. The germline V gene encodes CDR1 SGHNT and CDR2 YYREEE (reference sequence). There are 15 residues in the CDR3. Losses at the gene ends were 4 bases for V and 4 bases for J; bases not matched to a gene: 8. CDR3 in DNA: TGTGCCAGCAGCCCCGGAGGGGACAGGGGTTACGAGCAGTACTTC. Translating gives CASSPGGDRGYEQYF.

CDR3 DNA sequence: TGTGCCAGCAGCTTAGAGGGCCCGGGACTAGCGGGAGGAAGGCAGTTCTTC. It encodes CASSLEGPGLAGGRQFF. The chain recombines TRBV7-9 with TRBJ2-1; 15 nucleotides line up with TRBD2. Trimming at V came to 1 base and at J to 12 bases, leaving 10 bases not matched to a gene. The germline gives CDR1 SEHNR, CDR2 FQNEAQ (reference sequence). This CDR3 is 17 amino acids long.

This sequence joins TRBV7-6 and TRBJ2-5; 9 bases are shared with TRBD2. The CDR3 has 15 residues. The germline CDR1 and CDR2 sequences are SGHVS and FNYEAQ. The junction had 10 bases not matched to a gene; V was cut back by 5 bases and J by 6 bases. CDR3 residues: CASSPWLAGRQTQYF. Written as DNA, the CDR3 is TGTGCCAGCAGCCCGTGGCTAGCGGGACGGCAGACCCAGTACTTC.

This clone was counted once. CDR3 nucleotides: TGTGCCACCAGCAGAGGACTAGCGGGAGACTACGAGCAGTACTTC. Protein: CATSRGLAGDYEQYF. V is TRBV15 and J is TRBJ2-7; 12 positions agree with TRBD2. The CDR3 runs 15 residues. The V gene end was trimmed by 1 base and the J gene end by 3 bases; junction bases not matched to a gene: 1. Looked up from germline, CDR1 is LNHNV and CDR2 is YYDKDF (reference sequence).

The chain carries TRBV14 and TRBJ2-5; D call uncertain. V lost 3 bases and J 5 bases, leaving 7 bases between the germline ends. The V gene's germline CDR1 is SGHDN and CDR2 FVKESK. The CDR3 length is 12 residues. The CDR3 region has the DNA TGTGCCAGCAGCCATGTTGAGGAGACCCAGTACTTC. Translating gives CASSHVEETQYF.

Here the CDR3 DNA reads TGTGCCAGCTCACCACCAAGCGGGGGGACAGGACTCACAGATACGCAGTATTTT. As protein: CASSPPSGGTGLTDTQYF. The genes are TRBV18 and TRBJ2-3; perhaps TRBD2 as D (9 bases). The CDR3 spans 18 residues. Trimming left V 0 bases short and J 2 bases short, with 18 bases between. Per the germline V gene, CDR1 is KGHSH and CDR2 is LQKENI.

This rearrangement joins TRBV2 to TRBJ2-3; the match to TRBD2 covers 9 bases. The CDR3 loop spans 17 amino acids. With 2 bases clipped from V and 6 bases from J, the junction kept 12 bases outside the gene matches. The germline CDR1 and CDR2 sequences are SNHLY and FYNNEI. As DNA, the CDR3 is TGTGCCAGCAGTGAACCCTATGCTAGCGGGGAGCGGGATACGCAGTATTTT. It encodes CASSEPYASGERDTQYF.

This clone has more than one count but fewer than ten. The rearrangement joins TRBV28 to TRBJ2-6; D might be TRBD2 (7 bases). The CDR3 spans 16 residues. Germline V gene lookup returns CDR1 MDHEN and CDR2 SYDVKM. Trimming pared 7 bases from V and 0 bases from J, leaving 13 bases between. The CDR3 is CASKGGGNSGANVLTF. The CDR3 DNA sequence: TGTGCCAGCAAGGGGGGAGGGAACTCTGGGGCCAACGTCCTGACTTTC.

The V and J genes are TRBV6-1 and TRBJ1-5; D is possibly TRBD1 (6 bases). The V gene's germline CDR1 is MNHNS and CDR2 SASEGT. The V and J ends lost 3 bases and 4 bases respectively, with 13 bases between them. The CDR3 spans 15 residues. The CDR3 DNA reads TGTGCCAGCAGTGAGGTACAGGGCCTGAATCAGCCCCAGCATTTT. This gives the protein CASSEVQGLNQPQHF.

The chain joins TRBV6-6 to TRBJ1-5; tentatively, D is TRBD1 (5 bases). Germline CDR1 is MNHNY and CDR2 is SVGAGI (reference sequence). The CDR3 is 14 amino acids. The V end was cut by 4 bases, the J end by 2 bases, with 9 bases between. The CDR3 loop is CASSFSTGNQPQHF. CDR3 coding DNA: TGTGCCAGCAGTTTCTCGACAGGCAATCAGCCCCAGCATTTT.

This clone was observed a few times. V is TRBV6-1 and J is TRBJ1-2, with a weak D call TRBD1 (6 bases). CDR1 is MNHNS and CDR2 is SASEGT in the germline V gene. The CDR3 is 15 residues long. V was pared by 1 base and J by 4 bases, with 13 bases between. The CDR3 DNA is TGTGCCAGCAGTGAAGGCAGGGGCGTCGGCTATGGCTACACCTTC. The encoded protein is CASSEGRGVGYGYTF.

The chain is built from TRBV7-2 and TRBJ2-1; 15 bases match TRBD2. CDR1 and CDR2 from the germline V gene are SGHTA and FQGNSA. This CDR3 comprises 16 residues. Trimming cost V 5 bases and J 6 bases; bases outside gene matches: 5. CDR3 sequence reads: CASSRPGLAGGNEQFF. The CDR3 nucleotides read TGTGCCAGCAGCCGGCCGGGACTAGCGGGAGGCAATGAGCAGTTCTTC.

This clone appeared a single time. The genes are TRBV4-2 and TRBJ2-7, with D perhaps TRBD2 (6 bases). Germline CDR1 and CDR2: LGHNA and YNFKEQ. There are 17 residues in the CDR3. Trimming pared 0 bases from V and 5 bases from J, leaving 20 bases between. The CDR3 coding sequence is TGTGCCAGCAGCCAAGATCGGAGGGGCGTCTTTCCTCACGAGCAGTACTTC. It codes for CASSQDRRGVFPHEQYF.

This chain connects TRBV19 to TRBJ1-5; 11 nucleotides agree with TRBD1. Trimming at V came to 6 bases and at J to 0 bases, leaving 7 bases not matched to a gene. This CDR3 spans 17 amino acids. CDR1 is LNHDA, CDR2 SQIVND, per germline (reference sequence). CDR3: CASRRDRGFYSNQPQHF. CDR3 DNA: TGTGCCAGTAGAAGGGACAGGGGGTTTTATAGCAATCAGCCCCAGCATTTT. Full variable domain (remainder filled in from reference TRBV19 and TRBJ1-5): DGGITQSPKYLFRKEGQNVTLSCEQNLNHDAMYWYRQDPGQGLRLIYYSQIVNDFQKGDIAEGYSVSREKKESFPLTVTSAQKNPTAFYLCASRRDRGFYSNQPQHFGDGTRLSIL.

The chain combines TRBV7-9 with TRBJ2-1, with 9 bases lining up with TRBD2. The V segment lost 5 bases and the J segment 7 bases; nucleotides outside the gene matches: 6. Germline CDR1 is SEHNR and CDR2 is FQNEAQ (reference sequence). CDR3 length: 14 amino acids. For the CDR3, the DNA is TGTGCCAGCAGCCTCTCGACTAGCGGAAATGAGCAGTTCTTC. Amino acid sequence: CASSLSTSGNEQFF.

CDR3 region: CSATRGDEQFF. The DNA of the CDR3 is TGCAGTGCTACCAGGGGGGATGAGCAGTTCTTC. The chain recombines TRBV20-1 with TRBJ2-1, with a possible D match to TRBD1 (7 bases). The CDR3 sequence is 11 residues long. Germline CDR1 and CDR2: DFQATT and SNEGSKA (reference sequence). V lost 4 bases, J lost 8 bases, and 9 bases lay in between.

The table lists this clone with a few counts. The chain is built from TRBV7-8 and TRBJ2-1; 10 positions match TRBD1. V shed 5 bases and J 8 bases; nucleotides not matched to a gene: 6. Germline V gene lookup returns CDR1 SGHVS and CDR2 FQNEAQ. This CDR3 region has 14 residues. CDR3 coding DNA: TGTGCCAGCAGCAAGGACAGGGGGTACGATGAGCAGTTCTTC. This codes for CASSKDRGYDEQFF.

This clone was seen once. This chain joins TRBV5-1 and TRBJ2-1; 7 bases map to TRBD2. This CDR3 has 15 amino acids. Germline-derived CDR1 and CDR2 are SGHRS and YFSETQ. V lost 0 bases, J lost 8 bases, and 8 bases stayed unmatched. As DNA, the CDR3 is TGCGCCAGCAGCTTGGATCGCGGGAGTTCCGATGAGCAGTTCTTC. Translated: CASSLDRGSSDEQFF. Full variable domain (outside the CDR3, taken from reference TRBV5-1 and TRBJ2-1): KAGVTQTPRYLIKTRGQQVTLSCSPISGHRSVSWYQQTPGQGLQFLFEYFSETQRNKGNFPGRFSGRQFSNSRSEMNVSTLELGDSALYLCASSLDRGSSDEQFFGPGTRLTVL.